In this sample, the clone carrying this T cell receptor beta chain turned up once. Its target is unknown. Anyone with autoimmune disease history or systemic immunosuppression was excluded. The source of the sample is a study of OX40 agonist ivuxolimab in advanced cancers. Across the whole study: Patients were treated with intravenous ivuxolimab, dosed at 0.01 to 10 mg/kg and infused every 2 weeks. Dose-escalation patients suffered from hepatocellular carcinoma, melanoma, renal cell or head and neck cancer.

General study results and limits: Also present in some nonresponders was a low level of normalized T-cell clonal expansion.

Produced via immunoSEQ multiplex PCR; TCRdb's table is partial and in-frame only. The sample has roughly 97,000 clones, around nine tenths seen once. The germline V gene has CDR1 MNHEY and CDR2 SVGAGI. There are 16 residues in the CDR3. Between the trimmed V and J ends, which lost 0 bases and 1 base, there was a span of 12 bases. This chain uses TRBV6-5 with TRBJ1-1, with D uncertain. This clonotype originated in an adult with an advanced solid tumor such as melanoma, head and neck, liver or kidney cancer. Sequencing used CD4+ or CD8+ T cells sorted from blood, obtained in a trial of the OX40 agonist ivuxolimab. The CDR3: CASSYSGGLWNTEAFF. The CDR3 DNA follows: TGTGCCAGCAGTTACTCGGGAGGGCTGTGGAACACTGAAGCTTTCTTT.